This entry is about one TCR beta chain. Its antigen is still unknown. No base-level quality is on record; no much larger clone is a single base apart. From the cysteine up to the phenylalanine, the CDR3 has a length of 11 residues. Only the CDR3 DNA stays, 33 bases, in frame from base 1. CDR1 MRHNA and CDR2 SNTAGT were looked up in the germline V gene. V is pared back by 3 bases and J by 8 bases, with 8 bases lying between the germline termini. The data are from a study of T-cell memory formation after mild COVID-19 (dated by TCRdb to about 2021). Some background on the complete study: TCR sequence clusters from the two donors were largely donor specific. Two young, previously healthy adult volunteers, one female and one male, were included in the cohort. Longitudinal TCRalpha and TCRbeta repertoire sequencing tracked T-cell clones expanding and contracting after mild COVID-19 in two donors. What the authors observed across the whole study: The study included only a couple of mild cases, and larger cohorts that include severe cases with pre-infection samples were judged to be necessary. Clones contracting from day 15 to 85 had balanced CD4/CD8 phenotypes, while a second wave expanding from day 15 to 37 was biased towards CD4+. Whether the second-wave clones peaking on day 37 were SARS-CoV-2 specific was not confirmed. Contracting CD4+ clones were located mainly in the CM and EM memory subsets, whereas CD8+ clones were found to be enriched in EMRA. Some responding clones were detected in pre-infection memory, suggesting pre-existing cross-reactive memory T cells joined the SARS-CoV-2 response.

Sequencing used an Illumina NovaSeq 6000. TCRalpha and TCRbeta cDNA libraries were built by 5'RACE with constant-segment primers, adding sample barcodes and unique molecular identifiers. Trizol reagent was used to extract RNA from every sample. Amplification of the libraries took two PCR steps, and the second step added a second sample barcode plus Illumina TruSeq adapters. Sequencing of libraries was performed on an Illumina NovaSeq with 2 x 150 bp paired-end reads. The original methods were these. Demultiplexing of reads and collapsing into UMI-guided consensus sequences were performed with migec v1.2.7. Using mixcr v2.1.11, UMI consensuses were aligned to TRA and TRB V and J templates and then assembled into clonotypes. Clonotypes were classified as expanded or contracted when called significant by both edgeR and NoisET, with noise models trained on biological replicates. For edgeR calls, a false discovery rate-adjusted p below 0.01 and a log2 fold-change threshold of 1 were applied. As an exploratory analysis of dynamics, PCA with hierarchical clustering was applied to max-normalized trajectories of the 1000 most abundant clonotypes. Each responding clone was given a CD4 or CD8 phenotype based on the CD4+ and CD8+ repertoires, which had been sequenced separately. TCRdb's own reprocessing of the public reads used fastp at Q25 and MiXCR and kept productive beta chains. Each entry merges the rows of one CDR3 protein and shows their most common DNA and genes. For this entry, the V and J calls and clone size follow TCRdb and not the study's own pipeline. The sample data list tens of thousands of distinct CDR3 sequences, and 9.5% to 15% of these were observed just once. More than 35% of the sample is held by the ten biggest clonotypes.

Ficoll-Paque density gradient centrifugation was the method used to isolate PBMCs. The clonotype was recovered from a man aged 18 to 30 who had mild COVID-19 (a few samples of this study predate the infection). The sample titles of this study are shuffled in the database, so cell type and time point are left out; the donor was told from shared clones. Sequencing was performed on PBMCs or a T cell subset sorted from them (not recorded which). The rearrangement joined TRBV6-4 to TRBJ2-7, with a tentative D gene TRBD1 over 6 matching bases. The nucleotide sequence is TGTGCCAGCAGTGAAGGGGGTCAGCAGTACTTC. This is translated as CASSEGGQQYF.